This T cell receptor beta chain was sequenced for a study of blood T cell repertoires in COVID-19. Across the whole study: Donors in the United States, Italy and Spain gave samples during acute or convalescent COVID-19. PBMCs, B-cell-depleted T cells, or T cells were the source of the cDNA or gDNA that made up the material.

All enrollees were about 18 to 89 years old and from fewer than 30 US areas. What the recovered Cohort 3 donors had was two negative PCRs, clearance, or symptom resolution. Libraries were prepared by immunoSEQ multiplex PCR; TCRdb keeps only in-frame clonotypes and omits some of them. In the table there are 180,000 or so clones, roughly 85% of which are singletons. V was pared by 3 bases and J by 4 bases, with 7 bases between. The CDR3 covers 12 residues. The V gene's germline CDR1 is ENHRY and CDR2 SYGVKD. The genes are TRBV10-3 and TRBJ2-7, with D maybe TRBD1 (5 bases). The sequenced sample consisted of PBMCs or T cells enriched from blood (not recorded which). This sequence was found in a woman aged 50 to 65 who had recovered from COVID-19. CDR3 residues: CAISDQGYEQYV. DNA for the CDR3: TGTGCCATCAGTGATCAGGGTTACGAGCAGTACGTC.